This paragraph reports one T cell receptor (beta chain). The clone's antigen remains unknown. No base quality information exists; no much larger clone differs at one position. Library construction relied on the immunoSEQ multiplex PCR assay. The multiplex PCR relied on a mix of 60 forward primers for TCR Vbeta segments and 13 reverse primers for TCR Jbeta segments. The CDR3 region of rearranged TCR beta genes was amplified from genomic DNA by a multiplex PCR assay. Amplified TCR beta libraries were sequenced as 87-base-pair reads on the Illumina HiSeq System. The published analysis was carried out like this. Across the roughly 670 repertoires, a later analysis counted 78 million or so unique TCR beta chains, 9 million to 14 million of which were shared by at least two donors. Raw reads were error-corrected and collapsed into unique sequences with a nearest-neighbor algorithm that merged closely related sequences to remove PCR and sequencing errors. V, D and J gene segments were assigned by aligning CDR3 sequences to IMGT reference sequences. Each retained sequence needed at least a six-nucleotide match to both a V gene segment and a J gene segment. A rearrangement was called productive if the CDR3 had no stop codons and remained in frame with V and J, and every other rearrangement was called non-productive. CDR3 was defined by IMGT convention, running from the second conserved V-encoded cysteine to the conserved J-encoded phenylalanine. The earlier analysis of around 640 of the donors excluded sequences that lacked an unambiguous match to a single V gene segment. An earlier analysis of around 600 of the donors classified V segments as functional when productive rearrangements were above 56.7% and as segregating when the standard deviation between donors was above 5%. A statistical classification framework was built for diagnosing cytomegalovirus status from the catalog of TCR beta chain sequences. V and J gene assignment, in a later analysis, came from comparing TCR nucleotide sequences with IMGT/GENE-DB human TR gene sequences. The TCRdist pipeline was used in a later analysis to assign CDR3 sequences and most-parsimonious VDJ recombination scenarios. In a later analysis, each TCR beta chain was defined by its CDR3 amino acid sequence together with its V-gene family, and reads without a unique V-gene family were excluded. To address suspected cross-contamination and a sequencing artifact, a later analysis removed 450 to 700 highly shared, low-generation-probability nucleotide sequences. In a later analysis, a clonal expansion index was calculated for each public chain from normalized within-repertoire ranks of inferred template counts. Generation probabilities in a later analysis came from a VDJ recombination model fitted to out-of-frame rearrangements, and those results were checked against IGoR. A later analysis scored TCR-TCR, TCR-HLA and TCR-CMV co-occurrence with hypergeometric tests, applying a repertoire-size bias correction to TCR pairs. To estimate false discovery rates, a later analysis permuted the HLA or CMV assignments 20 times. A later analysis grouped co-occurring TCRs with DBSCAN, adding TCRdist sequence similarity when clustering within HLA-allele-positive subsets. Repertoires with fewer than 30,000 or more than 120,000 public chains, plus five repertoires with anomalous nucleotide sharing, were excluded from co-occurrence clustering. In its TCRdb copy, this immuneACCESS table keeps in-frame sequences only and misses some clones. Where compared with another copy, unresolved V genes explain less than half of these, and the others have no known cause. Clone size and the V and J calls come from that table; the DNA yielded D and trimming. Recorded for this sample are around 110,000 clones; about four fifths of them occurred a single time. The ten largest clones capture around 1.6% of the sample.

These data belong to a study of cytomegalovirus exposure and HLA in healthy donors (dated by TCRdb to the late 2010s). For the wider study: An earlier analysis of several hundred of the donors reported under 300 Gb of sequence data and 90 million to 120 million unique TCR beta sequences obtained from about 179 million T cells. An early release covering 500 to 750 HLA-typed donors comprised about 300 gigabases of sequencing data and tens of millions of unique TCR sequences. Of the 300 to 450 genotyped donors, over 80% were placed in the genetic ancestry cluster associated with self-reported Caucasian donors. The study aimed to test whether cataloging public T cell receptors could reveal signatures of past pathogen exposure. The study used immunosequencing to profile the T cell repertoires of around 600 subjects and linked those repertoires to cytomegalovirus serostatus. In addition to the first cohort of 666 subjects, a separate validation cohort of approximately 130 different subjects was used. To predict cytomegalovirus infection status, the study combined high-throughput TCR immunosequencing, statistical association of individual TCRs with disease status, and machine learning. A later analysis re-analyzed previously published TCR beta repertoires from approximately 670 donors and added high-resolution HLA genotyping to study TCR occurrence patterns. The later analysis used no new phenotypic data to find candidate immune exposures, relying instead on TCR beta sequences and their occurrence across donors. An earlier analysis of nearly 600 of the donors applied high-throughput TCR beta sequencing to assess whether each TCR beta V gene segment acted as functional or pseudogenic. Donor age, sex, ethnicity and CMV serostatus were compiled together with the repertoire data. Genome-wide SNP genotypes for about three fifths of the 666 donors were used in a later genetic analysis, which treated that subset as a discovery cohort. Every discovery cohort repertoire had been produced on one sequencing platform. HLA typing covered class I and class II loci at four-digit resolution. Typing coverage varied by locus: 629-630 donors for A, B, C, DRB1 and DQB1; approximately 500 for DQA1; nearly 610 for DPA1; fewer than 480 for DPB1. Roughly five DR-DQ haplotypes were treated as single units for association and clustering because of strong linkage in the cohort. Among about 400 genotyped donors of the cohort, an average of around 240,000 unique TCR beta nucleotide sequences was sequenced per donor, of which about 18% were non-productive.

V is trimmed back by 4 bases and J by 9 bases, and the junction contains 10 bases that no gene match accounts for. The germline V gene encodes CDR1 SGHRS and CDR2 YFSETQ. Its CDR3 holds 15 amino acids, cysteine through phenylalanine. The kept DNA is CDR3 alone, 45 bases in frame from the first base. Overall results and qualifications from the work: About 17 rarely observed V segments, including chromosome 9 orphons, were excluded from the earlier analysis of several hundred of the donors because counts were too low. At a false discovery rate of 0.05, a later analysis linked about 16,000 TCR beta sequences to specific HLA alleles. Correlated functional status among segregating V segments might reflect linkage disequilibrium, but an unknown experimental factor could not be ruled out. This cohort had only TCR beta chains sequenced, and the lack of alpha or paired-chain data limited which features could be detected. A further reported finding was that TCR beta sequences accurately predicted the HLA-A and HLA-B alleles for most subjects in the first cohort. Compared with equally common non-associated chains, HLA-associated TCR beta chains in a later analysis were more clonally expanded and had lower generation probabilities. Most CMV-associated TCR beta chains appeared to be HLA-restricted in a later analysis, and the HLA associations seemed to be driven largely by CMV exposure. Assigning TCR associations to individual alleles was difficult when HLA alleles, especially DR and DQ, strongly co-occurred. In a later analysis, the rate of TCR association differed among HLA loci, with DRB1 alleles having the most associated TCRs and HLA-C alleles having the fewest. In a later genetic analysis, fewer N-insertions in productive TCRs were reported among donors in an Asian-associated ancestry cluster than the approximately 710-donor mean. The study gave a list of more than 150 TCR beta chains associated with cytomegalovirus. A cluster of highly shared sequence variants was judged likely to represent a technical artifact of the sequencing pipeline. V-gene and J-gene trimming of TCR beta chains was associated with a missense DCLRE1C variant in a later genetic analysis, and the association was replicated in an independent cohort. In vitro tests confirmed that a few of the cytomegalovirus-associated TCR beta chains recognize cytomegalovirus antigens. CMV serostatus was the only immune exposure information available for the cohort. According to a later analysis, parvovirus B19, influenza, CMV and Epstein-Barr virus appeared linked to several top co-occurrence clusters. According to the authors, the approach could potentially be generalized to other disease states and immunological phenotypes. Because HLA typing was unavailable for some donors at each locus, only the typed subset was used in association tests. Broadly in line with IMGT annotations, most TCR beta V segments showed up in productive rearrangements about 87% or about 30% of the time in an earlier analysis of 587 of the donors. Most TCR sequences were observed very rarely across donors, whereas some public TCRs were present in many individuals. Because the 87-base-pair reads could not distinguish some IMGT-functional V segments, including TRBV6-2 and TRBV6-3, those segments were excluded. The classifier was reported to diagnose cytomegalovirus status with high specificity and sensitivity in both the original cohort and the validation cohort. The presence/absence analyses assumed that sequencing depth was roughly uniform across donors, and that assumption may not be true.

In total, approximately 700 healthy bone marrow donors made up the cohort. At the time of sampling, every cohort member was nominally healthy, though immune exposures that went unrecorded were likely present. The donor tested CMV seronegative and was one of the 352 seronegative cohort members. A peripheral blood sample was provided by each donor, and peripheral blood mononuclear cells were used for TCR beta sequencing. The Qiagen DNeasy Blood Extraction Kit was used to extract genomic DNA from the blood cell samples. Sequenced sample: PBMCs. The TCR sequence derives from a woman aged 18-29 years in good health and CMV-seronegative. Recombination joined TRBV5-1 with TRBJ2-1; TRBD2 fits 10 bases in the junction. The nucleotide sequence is TGCGCCAGCAGCCTCCTGAGCGGGGGGGCACCTGAGCAGTTCTTC. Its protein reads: CASSLLSGGAPEQFF.